These 7 T cell receptor beta chains share one sample of origin, sequenced in a study of blood T cells in healthy people across ages (dated by TCRdb to between 2015 and 2017). The library was produced with 5' RACE. The run used an Illumina HiSeq 2500. The second PCR ran for about 6 to 12 cycles and used a J-beta primer mix along with a sample-barcoded 5' primer. TCRdb applied fastp at Q25 and MiXCR to the public reads, then kept only in-frame beta chains. Rows with one shared CDR3 protein collapse into an entry with the most common genes and DNA. The sample table contains approximately 800,000 distinct CDR3 sequences; only one count was recorded for roughly 64% of them. The ten largest clones capture about 20% of the sample. The specimen sequenced was blood. The receptors originated from a man aged 30-40 years in good health.

In this sample, this clonotype turned up many times. The chain carries TRBV4-1 and TRBJ2-5; D is perhaps TRBD2 (5 bases). This CDR3 has 16 residues. V was cut by 1 base and J by 2 bases, with 14 bases left in between. CDR1 is MGHRA and CDR2 is YSYEKL in the germline V gene. CDR3 nucleotide sequence: TGCGCCAGCAGCCAAGTGGTCACTAGTCCGCAAGAGACCCAGTACTTC. This encodes CASSQVVTSPQETQYF.

The rearrangement joins TRBV9 to TRBJ2-6, with 8 bases identical to TRBD2. The CDR3 covers 17 residues. Per germline, CDR1 SGDLS and CDR2 YYNGEE. V trimming: 0 bases; J trimming: 2 bases; junction bases outside the gene matches: 4. The CDR3 reads CASSVDPGLAGANVLTF. DNA of the CDR3: TGTGCCAGCAGCGTAGATCCGGGACTAGCTGGGGCCAACGTCCTGACTTTC.

The CDR3 loop is CATSRSSGSEQFF. CDR3 nucleotides: TGTGCCACCAGCAGAAGTAGCGGGAGTGAGCAGTTCTTC. The J gene is TRBJ2-1, the V gene TRBV15, with 9 positions matching TRBD2. Germline lookup yields CDR1 LNHNV and CDR2 YYDKDF (reference sequence). Unmatched junction bases numbered 2, after V lost 2 bases and J lost 9 bases. This CDR3 contains 13 residues. Using reference TRBV15 and TRBJ2-1 for the parts outside the CDR3, the full variable domain is DAMVIQNPRYQVTQFGKPVTLSCSQTLNHNVMYWYQQKSSQAPKLLFHYYDKDFNNEADTPDNFQSRRPNTSFCFLDIRSPGLGDTAMYLCATSRSSGSEQFFGPGTRLTVL.

The chain links TRBV18 to TRBJ2-1; TRBD1 or TRBD2 may be the D gene (6 bases each). The germline V and J ends were trimmed by 2 bases and 9 bases, with 17 bases remaining between them. CDR3 length equals 15 residues. CDR1 is KGHSH, CDR2 LQKENI, per germline. The CDR3 DNA follows: TGTGCCAGCTCACCAAGCCTAGCGAGGGGGACTGAGCAGTTCTTC. This sequence encodes CASSPSLARGTEQFF.

This clonotype was counted between two and nine times. This chain links TRBV20-1 with TRBJ2-1, with TRBD2 matching over 16 bases. The V segment lost 3 bases and the J segment 7 bases; nucleotides outside the gene matches: 6. Germline CDR1 is DFQATT and CDR2 is SNEGSKA (reference sequence). The length of the CDR3 is 16 residues. In nucleotides, the CDR3 is TGCAGTGCTAGTGCGGGACTAGCGGGAGGGGGGAATGAGCAGTTCTTC. This gives the protein CSASAGLAGGGNEQFF.

The table lists this clonotype with a few counts. The chain has TRBV5-1 and TRBJ2-3; tentatively, D is TRBD2 (6 bases). The length of the CDR3 is 15 residues. Germline V CDR1 and CDR2: SGHRS, YFSETQ. Trimming shortened V by 0 bases and J by 8 bases, and 16 bases separated the two germline ends. CDR3 in DNA: TGCGCCAGCAGCTTGGGGGGGACTGATCAGACTACGCAGTATTTT. This encodes CASSLGGTDQTTQYF.

This clonotype came up a few times. The CDR3 loop reads CSVEFGANEQFF. The CDR3, as DNA: TGCAGCGTTGAATTCGGGGCCAATGAGCAGTTCTTC. V is TRBV29-1 and J is TRBJ2-1, with D perhaps assigned TRBD1 or TRBD2 (5 bases each). The germline gives CDR1 SQVTM, CDR2 ANQGSEA. The V end lost 2 bases, the J end lost 6 bases, and 8 bases lay between the germline ends. The CDR3 runs 12 residues.